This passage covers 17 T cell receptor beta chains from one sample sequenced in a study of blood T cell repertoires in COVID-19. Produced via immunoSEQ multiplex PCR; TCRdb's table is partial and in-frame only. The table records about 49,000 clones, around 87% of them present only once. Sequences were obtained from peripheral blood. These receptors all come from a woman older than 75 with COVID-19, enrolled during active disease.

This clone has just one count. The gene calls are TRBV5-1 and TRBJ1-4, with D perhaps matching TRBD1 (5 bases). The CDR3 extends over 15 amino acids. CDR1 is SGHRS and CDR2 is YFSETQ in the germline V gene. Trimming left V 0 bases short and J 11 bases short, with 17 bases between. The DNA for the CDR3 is TGCGCCAGCAGCTTGGATGAGGGACTTGTCTCGAAACTGTTTTTT. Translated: CASSLDEGLVSKLFF.

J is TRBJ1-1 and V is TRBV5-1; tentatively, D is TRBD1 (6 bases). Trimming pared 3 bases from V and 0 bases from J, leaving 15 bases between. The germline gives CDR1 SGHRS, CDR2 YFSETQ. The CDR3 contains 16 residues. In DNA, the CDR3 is TGCGCCAGCAGCTACGGACAGCCCGCCGTGAACACTGAAGCTTTCTTT. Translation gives CASSYGQPAVNTEAFF.

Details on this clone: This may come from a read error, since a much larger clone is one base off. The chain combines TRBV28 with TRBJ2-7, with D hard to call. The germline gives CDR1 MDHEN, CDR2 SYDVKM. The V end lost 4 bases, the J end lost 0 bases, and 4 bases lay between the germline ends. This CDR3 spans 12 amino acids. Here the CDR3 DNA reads TGTGCCAGCAGTTCCCTCTCCTACGAGCAGTACTTC. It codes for CASSSLSYEQYF.

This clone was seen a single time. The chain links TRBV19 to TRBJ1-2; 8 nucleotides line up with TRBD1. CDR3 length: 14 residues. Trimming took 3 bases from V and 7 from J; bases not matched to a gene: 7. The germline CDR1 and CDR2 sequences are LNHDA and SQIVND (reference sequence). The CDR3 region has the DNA TGTGCCAGTAGTATCGACAGGGGAGAGGGTGGCTACACCTTC. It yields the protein CASSIDRGEGGYTF. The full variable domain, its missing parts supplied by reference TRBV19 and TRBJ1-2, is DGGITQSPKYLFRKEGQNVTLSCEQNLNHDAMYWYRQDPGQGLRLIYYSQIVNDFQKGDIAEGYSVSREKKESFPLTVTSAQKNPTAFYLCASSIDRGEGGYTFGSGTRLTVV.

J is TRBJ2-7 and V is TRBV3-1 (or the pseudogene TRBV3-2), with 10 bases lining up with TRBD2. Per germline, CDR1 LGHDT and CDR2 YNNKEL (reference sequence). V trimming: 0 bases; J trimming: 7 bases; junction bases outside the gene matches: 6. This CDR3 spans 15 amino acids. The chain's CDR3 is CASSQDLAGDREQYF. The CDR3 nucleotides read TGTGCCAGCAGCCAAGATCTAGCGGGAGATCGAGAGCAGTACTTC.

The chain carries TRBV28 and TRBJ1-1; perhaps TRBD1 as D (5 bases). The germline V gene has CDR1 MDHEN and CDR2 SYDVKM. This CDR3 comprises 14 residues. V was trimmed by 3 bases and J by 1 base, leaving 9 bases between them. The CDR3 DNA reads TGTGCCAGCAGTTTGGGGGAGGGGAACACTGAAGCTTTCTTT. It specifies CASSLGEGNTEAFF. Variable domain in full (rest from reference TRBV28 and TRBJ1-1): DVKVTQSSRYLVKRTGEKVFLECVQDMDHENMFWYRQDPGLGLRLIYFSYDVKMKEKGDIPEGYSVSREKKERFSLILESASTNQTSMYLCASSLGEGNTEAFFGQGTRLTVV.

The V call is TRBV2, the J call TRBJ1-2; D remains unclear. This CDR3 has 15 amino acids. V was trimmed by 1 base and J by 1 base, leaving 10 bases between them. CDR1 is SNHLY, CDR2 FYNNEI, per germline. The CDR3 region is CASSEVEGYNYGYTF. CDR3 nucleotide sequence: TGTGCCAGCAGTGAAGTGGAGGGTTATAACTATGGCTACACCTTC. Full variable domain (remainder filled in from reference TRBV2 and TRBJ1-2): EPEVTQTPSHQVTQMGQEVILRCVPISNHLYFYWYRQILGQKVEFLVSFYNNEISEKSEIFDDQFSVERPDGSNFTLKIRSTKLEDSAMYFCASSEVEGYNYGYTFGSGTRLTVV.

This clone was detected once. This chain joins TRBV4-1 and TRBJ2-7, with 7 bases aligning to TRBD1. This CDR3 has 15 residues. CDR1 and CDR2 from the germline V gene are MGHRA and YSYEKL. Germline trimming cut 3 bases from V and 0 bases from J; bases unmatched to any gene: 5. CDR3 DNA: TGCGCCAGCAGCCATTTCCGGGACAGCTCCTACGAGCAGTACTTC. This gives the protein CASSHFRDSSYEQYF.

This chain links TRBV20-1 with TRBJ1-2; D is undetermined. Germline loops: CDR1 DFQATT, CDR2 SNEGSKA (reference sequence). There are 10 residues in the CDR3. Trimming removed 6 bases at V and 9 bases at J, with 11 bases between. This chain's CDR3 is CSAEEGSYTF. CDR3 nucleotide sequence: TGCAGTGCCGAGGAGGGCAGCTACACCTTC.

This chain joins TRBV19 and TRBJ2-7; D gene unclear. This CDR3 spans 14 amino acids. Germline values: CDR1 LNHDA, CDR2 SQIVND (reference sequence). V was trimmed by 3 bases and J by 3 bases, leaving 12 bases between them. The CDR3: CASSITYRSYEQYF. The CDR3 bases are TGTGCCAGTAGTATCACCTACCGGAGCTACGAGCAGTACTTC.

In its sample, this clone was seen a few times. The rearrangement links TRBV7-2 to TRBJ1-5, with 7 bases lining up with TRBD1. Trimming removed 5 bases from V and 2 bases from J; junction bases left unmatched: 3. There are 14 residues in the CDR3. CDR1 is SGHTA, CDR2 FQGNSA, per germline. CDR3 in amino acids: CASSLDRGNQPQHF. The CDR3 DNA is TGTGCCAGCAGCCTTGACAGGGGCAATCAGCCCCAGCATTTT. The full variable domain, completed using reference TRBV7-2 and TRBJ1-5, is GAGVSQSPSNKVTEKGKDVELRCDPISGHTALYWYRQSLGQGLEFLIYFQGNSAPDKSGLPSDRFSAERTGGSVSTLTIQRTQQEDSAVYLCASSLDRGNQPQHFGDGTRLSIL.

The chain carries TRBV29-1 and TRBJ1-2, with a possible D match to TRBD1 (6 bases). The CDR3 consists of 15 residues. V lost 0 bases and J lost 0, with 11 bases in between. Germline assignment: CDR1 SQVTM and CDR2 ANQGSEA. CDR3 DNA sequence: TGCAGCGTTGAAGATCGGGGACACTCTAACTATGGCTACACCTTC. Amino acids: CSVEDRGHSNYGYTF. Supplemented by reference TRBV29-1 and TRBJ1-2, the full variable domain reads SAVISQKPSRDICQRGTSLTIQCQVDSQVTMMFWYRQQPGQSLTLIATANQGSEATYESGFVIDKFPISRPNLTFSTLTVSNMSPEDSSIYLCSVEDRGHSNYGYTFGSGTRLTVV.

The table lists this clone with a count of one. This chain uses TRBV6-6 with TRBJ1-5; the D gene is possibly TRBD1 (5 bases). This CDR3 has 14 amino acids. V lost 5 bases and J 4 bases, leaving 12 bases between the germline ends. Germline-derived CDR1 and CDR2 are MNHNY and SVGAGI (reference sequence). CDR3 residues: CASSHTGGNQPQHF. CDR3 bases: TGTGCCAGCAGTCATACGGGGGGTAATCAGCCCCAGCATTTT.

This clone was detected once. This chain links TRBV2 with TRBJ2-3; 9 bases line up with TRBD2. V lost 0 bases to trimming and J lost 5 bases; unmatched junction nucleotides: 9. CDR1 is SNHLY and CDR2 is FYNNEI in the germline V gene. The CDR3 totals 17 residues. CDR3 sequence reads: CASSEAGASGTQDTQYF. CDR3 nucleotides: TGTGCCAGCAGTGAAGCCGGGGCTAGCGGGACTCAAGATACGCAGTATTTT. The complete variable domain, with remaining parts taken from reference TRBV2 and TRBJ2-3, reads EPEVTQTPSHQVTQMGQEVILRCVPISNHLYFYWYRQILGQKVEFLVSFYNNEISEKSEIFDDQFSVERPDGSNFTLKIRSTKLEDSAMYFCASSEAGASGTQDTQYFGPGTRLTVL.

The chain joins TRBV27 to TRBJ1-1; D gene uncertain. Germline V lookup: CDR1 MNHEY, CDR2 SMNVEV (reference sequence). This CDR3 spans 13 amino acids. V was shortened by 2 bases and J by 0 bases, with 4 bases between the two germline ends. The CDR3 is CASSLQLNTEAFF. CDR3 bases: TGTGCCAGCAGTTTACAATTGAACACTGAAGCTTTCTTT.

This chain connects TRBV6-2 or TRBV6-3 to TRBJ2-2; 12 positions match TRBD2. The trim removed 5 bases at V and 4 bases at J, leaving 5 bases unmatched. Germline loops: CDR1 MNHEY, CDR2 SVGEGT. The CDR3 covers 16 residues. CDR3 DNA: TGTGCCAGCAGTCCCCGGGGACTAGCGGGCACCGGGGAGCTGTTTTTT. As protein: CASSPRGLAGTGELFF.

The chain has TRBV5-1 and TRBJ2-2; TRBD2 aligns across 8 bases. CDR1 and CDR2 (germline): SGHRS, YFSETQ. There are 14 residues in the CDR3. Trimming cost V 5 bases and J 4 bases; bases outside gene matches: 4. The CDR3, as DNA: TGCGCCAGCAGGCGGCTAGCGGGCACCGGGGAGCTGTTTTTT. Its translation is CASRRLAGTGELFF.